This entry is about one TCR beta chain. Its specificity is not known. Looked up from germline, CDR1 is MGHRA and CDR2 is YSYEKL. With 3 bases clipped from V and 4 bases from J, the junction kept 5 bases outside the gene matches. The CDR3 extends over 15 amino acids. Systemic immunosuppression or autoimmune disease history was grounds to exclude patients. This sample is drawn from a study of OX40 agonist ivuxolimab in advanced cancers. Study background: Ivuxolimab, which is an agonistic anti-OX40 (CD134) antibody, was administered to the patients.

Study outcomes and limitations: There was clonal expansion of CD4+ and CD8+ blood T cells by week 6 at 0.1 to 3.0 mg/kg. Fewer expanded clones were found on average in CD4+ than in CD8+ T cells.

This table comes from immunoSEQ multiplex PCR, and its TCRdb copy is limited to in-frame clones, with some not included. This sample carries about 62,000 clones, roughly 92% of them seen once, and the ten largest clones take around an eighth. The V call is TRBV4-1, the J call TRBJ2-7; 11 nucleotides line up with TRBD2. The sample here was CD4+ or CD8+ T cells sorted from blood, taken in a trial of the OX40 agonist ivuxolimab. This TCR came from an adult with an advanced solid tumor such as melanoma, head and neck, liver or kidney cancer. The CDR3 spells CASSQGLAVFYEQYF. In nucleotides, the CDR3 is TGCGCCAGCAGCCAGGGACTAGCGGTATTTTACGAGCAGTACTTC.